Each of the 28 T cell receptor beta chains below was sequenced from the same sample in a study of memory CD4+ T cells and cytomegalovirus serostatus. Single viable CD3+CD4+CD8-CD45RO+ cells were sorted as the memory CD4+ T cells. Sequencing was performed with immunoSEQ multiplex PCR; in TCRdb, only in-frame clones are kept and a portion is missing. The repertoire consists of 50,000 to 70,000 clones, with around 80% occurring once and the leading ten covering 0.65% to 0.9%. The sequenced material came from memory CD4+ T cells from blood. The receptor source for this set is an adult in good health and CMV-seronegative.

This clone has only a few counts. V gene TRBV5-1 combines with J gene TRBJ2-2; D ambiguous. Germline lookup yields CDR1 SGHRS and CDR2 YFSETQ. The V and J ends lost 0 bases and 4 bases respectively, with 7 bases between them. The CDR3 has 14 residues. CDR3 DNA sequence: TGCGCCAGCAGCTTGGATACAGTCACCGGGGAGCTGTTTTTT. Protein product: CASSLDTVTGELFF.

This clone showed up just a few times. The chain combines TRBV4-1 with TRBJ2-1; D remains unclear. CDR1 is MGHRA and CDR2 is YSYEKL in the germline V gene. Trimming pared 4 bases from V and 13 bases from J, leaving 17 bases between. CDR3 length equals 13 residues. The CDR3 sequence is CASSPGLLVLQFF. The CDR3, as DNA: TGCGCCAGCAGCCCTGGATTGCTCGTACTACAGTTCTTC.

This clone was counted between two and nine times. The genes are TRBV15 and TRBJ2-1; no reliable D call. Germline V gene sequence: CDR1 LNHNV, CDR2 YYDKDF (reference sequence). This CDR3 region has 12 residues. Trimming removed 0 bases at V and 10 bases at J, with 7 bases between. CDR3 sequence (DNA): TGTGCCACCAGCAGAGATGCAGGAGAGCAGTTCTTC. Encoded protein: CATSRDAGEQFF.

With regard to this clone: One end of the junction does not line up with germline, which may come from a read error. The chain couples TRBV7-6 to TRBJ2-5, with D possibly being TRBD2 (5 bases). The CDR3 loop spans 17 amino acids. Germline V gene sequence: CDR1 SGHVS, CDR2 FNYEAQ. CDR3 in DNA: TGTGCCAACAGCCAGAGTGTTGGCGGGTCCAAGGGAGAGACCCAGTACTTC. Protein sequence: CANSQSVGGSKGETQYF.

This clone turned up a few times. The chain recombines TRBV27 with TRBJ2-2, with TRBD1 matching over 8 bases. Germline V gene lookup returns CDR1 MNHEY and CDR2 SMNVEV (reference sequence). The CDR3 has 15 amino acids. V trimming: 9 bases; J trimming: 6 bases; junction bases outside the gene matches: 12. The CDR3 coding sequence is TGTGCCAGTAGGCGGCAGGGGGCGTTAGCCGGGGAGCTGTTTTTT. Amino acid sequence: CASRRQGALAGELFF.

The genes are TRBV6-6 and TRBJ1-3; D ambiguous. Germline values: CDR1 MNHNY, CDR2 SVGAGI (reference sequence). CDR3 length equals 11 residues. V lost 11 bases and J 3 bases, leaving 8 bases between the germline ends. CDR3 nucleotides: TGTGCCTCCACGGGTGGAAACACCATATATTTT. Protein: CASTGGNTIYF.

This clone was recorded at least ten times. The CDR3 nucleotides are TGTGCCAGCTCACCAGGGACAGGTGCCTATGGCTACACCTTC. Translated, it gives CASSPGTGAYGYTF. V usage is TRBV18 and J usage is TRBJ1-2, with 8 bases that match TRBD1. V lost 2 bases to trimming and J lost 4 bases; unmatched junction nucleotides: 3. CDR1 is KGHSH and CDR2 is LQKENI in the germline V gene. CDR3 length equals 14 residues. The variable domain in full, completed from reference TRBV18 and TRBJ1-2, reads NAGVMQNPRHLVRRRGQEARLRCSPMKGHSHVYWYRQLPEEGLKFMVYLQKENIIDESGMPKERFSAEFPKEGPSILRIQQVVRGDSAAYFCASSPGTGAYGYTFGSGTRLTVV.

CDR3 residues: CAISESTLLTGPRGGEQFF. The CDR3 DNA is TGTGCCATCAGTGAGTCGACCCTCCTTACGGGACCCCGGGGGGGAGAGCAGTTCTTC. The V gene is TRBV10-3, the J gene TRBJ2-1; 8 bases align to TRBD2. This CDR3 region has 19 residues. V trimming: 0 bases; J trimming: 10 bases; junction bases outside the gene matches: 20. Germline-derived CDR1 and CDR2 are ENHRY and SYGVKD.

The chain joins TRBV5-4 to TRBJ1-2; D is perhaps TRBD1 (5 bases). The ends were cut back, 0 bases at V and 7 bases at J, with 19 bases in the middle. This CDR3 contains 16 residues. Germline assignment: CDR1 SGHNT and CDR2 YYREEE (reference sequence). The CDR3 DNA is TGTGCCAGCAGCTTGGCGGGCAGGGAACGCAATAGTGGCTACACCTTC. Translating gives CASSLAGRERNSGYTF.

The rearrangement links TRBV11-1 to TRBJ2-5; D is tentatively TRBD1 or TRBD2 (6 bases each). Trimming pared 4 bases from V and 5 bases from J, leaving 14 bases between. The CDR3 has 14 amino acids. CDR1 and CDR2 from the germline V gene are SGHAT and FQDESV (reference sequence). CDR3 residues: CASSSGGNFETQYF. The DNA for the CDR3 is TGTGCCAGCAGCTCCGGGGGCAACTTCGAGACCCAGTACTTC.

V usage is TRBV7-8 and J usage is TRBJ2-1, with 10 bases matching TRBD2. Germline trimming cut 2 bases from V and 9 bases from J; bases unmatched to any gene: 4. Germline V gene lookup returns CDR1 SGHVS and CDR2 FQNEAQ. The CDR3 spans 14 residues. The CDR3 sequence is CASSLPSGSPEQFF. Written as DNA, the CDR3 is TGTGCCAGCAGCTTACCTAGCGGGAGTCCTGAGCAGTTCTTC. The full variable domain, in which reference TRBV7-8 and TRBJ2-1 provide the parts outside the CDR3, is GAGVSQSPRYKVAKRGQDVALRCDPISGHVSLFWYQQALGQGPEFLTYFQNEAQLDKSGLPSDRFFAERPEGSVSTLKIQRTQQEDSAVYLCASSLPSGSPEQFFGPGTRLTVL.

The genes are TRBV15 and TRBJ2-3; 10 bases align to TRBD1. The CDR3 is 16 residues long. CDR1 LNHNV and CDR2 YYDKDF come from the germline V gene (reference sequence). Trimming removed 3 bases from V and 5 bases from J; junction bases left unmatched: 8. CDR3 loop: CATSRGSGTGVDTQYF. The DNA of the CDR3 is TGTGCCACCAGCAGGGGCTCCGGGACAGGGGTAGATACGCAGTATTTT.

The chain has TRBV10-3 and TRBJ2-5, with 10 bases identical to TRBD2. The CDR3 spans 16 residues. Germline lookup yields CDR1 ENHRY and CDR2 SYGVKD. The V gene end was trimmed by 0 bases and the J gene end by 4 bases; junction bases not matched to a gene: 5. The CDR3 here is CAISESSVAGGETQYF. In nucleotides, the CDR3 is TGTGCCATCAGTGAGTCCTCCGTAGCGGGGGGAGAGACCCAGTACTTC.

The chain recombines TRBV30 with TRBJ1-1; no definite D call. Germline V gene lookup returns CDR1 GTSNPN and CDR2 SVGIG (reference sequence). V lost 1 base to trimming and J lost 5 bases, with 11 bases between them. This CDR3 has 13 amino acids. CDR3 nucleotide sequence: TGTGCCTGGAGTGGAGGGTCTGAAACTGAAGCTTTCTTT. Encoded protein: CAWSGGSETEAFF.

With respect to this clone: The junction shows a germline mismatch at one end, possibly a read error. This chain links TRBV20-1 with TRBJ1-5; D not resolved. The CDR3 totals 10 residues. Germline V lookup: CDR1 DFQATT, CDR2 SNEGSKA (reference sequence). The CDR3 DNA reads TGCAGTGACGGGTATCAACCCCAGCATTTT. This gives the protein CSDGYQPQHF.

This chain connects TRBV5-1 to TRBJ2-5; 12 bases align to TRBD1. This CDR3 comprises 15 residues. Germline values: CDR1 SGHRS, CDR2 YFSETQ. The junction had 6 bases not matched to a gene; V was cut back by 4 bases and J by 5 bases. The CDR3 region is CASSLGTGGHETQYF. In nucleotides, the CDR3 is TGCGCCAGCAGCCTCGGGACAGGGGGCCACGAGACCCAGTACTTC.

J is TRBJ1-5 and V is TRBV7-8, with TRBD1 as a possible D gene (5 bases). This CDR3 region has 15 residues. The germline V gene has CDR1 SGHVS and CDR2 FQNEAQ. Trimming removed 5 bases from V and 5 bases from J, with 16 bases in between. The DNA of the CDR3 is TGTGCCAGCAGCGGACAAGGGTCCTATTATCAGCCCCAGCATTTT. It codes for CASSGQGSYYQPQHF. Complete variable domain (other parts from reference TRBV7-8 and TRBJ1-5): GAGVSQSPRYKVAKRGQDVALRCDPISGHVSLFWYQQALGQGPEFLTYFQNEAQLDKSGLPSDRFFAERPEGSVSTLKIQRTQQEDSAVYLCASSGQGSYYQPQHFGDGTRLSIL.

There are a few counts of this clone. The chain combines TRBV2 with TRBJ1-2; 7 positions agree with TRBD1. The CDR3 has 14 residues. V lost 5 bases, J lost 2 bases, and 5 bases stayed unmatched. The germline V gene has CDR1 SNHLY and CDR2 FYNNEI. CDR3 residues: CASSSPGQNYGYTF. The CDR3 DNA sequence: TGTGCCAGCAGTTCACCGGGACAGAACTATGGCTACACCTTC.

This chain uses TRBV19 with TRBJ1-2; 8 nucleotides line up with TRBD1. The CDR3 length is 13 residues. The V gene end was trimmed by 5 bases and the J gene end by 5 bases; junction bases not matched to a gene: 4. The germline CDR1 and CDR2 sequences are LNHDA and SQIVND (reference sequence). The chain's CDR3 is CASSRTGQYGYTF. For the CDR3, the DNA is TGTGCCAGTAGTCGGACAGGGCAATATGGCTACACCTTC.

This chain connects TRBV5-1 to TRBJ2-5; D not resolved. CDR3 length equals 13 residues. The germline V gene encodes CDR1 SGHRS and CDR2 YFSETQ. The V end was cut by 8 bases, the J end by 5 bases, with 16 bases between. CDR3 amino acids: CASGRHTPETQYF. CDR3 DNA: TGCGCCAGTGGACGCCACACTCCGGAGACCCAGTACTTC.

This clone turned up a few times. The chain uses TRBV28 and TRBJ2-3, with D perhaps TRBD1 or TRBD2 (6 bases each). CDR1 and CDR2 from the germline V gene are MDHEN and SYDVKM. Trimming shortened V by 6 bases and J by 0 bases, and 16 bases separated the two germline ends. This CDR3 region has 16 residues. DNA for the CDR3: TGTGCCAGCAGCCCCTCGTGGGGGGCTAGCACAGATACGCAGTATTTT. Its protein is CASSPSWGASTDTQYF.

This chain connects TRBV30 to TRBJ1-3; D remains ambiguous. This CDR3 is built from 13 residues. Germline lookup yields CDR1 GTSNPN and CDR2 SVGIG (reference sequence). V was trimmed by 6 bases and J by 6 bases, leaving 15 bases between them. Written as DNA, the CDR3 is TGTGCCTGCTGCGGTCCGTTTGTAAACACCATATATTTT. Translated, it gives CACCGPFVNTIYF.

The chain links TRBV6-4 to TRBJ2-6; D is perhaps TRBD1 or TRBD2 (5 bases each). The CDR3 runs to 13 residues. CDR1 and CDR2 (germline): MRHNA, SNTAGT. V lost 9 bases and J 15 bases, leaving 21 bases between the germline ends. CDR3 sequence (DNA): TGTGCCAGGATCGATAAAAACCCGGGACCCCTGACTTTC. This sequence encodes CARIDKNPGPLTF.

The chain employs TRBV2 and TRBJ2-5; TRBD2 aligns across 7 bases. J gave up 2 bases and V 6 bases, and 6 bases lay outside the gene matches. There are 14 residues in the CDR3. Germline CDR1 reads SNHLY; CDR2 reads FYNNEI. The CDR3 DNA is TGTGCCAGCAGAGGCGGGAGTGGGCAAGAGACCCAGTACTTC. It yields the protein CASRGGSGQETQYF.

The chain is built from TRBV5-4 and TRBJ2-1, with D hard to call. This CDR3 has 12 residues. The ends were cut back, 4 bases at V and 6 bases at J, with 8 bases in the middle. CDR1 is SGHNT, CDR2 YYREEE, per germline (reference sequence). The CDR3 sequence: CASSGRLNEQFF. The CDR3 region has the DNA TGTGCCAGCAGCGGACGACTCAATGAGCAGTTCTTC.

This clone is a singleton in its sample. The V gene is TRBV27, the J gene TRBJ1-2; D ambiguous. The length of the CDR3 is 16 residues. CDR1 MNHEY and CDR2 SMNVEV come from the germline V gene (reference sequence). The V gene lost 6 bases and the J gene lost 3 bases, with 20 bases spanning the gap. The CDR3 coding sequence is TGTGCCAGCAGCCCCAGAACCCTTCGTGGAGACTATGGCTACACCTTC. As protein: CASSPRTLRGDYGYTF.

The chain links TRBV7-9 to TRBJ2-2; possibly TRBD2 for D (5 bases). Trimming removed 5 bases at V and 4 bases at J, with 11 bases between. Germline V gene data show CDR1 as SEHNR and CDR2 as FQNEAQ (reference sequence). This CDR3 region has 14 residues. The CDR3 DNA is TGTGCCAGCAGCCCGCAGAGGGCCACCGGGGAGCTGTTTTTT. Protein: CASSPQRATGELFF.

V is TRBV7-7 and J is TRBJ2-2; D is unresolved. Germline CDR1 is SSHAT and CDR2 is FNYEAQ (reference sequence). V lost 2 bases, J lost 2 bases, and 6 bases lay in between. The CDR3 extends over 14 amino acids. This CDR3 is CASSLSLNTGELFF. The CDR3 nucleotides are TGTGCCAGCAGCTTAAGCCTAAACACCGGGGAGCTGTTTTTT.